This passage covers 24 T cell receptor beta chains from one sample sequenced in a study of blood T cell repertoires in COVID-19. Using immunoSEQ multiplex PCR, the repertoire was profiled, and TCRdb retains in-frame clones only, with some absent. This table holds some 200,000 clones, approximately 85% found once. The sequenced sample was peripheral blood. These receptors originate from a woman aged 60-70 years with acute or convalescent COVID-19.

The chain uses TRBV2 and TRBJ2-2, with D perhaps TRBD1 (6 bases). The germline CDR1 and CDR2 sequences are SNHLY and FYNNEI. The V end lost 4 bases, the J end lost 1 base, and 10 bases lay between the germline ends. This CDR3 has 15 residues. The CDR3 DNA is TGTGCCAGCAGTGTTGGGGGCCTGAACACCGGGGAGCTGTTTTTT. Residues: CASSVGGLNTGELFF.

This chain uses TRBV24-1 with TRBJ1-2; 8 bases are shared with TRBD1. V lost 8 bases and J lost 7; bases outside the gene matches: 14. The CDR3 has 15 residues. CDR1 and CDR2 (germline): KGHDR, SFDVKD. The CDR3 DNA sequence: TGTGCCACCAACCGGGACAGGACTCAAGGAGGTGGCTACACCTTC. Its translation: CATNRDRTQGGGYTF.

CDR3 residues: CASSTGQPSYEQYF. The CDR3 coding sequence is TGCGCCAGCAGCACTGGACAGCCCTCCTACGAGCAGTACTTC. This chain uses TRBV5-1 with TRBJ2-7, with TRBD1 as a possible D gene (6 bases). Germline lookup yields CDR1 SGHRS and CDR2 YFSETQ. Trimming stripped 4 bases from V and 0 bases from J, with 11 bases between. This CDR3 is 14 amino acids long.

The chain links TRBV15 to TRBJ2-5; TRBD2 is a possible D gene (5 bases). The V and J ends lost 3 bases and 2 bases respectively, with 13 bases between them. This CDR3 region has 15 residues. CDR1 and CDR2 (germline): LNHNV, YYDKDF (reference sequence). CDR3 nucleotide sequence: TGTGCCACCAGCAGGGGGAGTGTGGAGCAAGAGACCCAGTACTTC. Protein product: CATSRGSVEQETQYF.

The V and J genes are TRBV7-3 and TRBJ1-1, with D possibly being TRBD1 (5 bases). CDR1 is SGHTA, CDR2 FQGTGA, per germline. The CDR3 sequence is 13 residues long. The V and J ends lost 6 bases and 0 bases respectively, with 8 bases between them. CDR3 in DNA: TGTGCCAGCAGTAGGGGAATGAACACTGAAGCTTTCTTT. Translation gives CASSRGMNTEAFF.

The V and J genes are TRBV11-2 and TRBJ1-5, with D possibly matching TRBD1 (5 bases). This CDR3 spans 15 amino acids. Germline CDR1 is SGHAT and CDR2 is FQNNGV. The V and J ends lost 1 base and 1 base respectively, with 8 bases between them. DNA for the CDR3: TGTGCCAGCAGCTTAGGAAGACAGAGCAATCAGCCCCAGCATTTT. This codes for CASSLGRQSNQPQHF. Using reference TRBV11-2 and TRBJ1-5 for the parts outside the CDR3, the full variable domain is EAGVAQSPRYKIIEKRQSVAFWCNPISGHATLYWYQQILGQGPKLLIQFQNNGVVDDSQLPKDRFSAERLKGVDSTLKIQPAKLEDSAVYLCASSLGRQSNQPQHFGDGTRLSIL.

Written as DNA, the CDR3 is TGTGCCAGCAGCCCTTCGGGACAAAAGGGGGAAAAACTGTTTTTT. Amino acid sequence: CASSPSGQKGEKLFF. The chain couples TRBV2 to TRBJ1-4; tentatively, D is TRBD1 (6 bases). The CDR3 consists of 15 residues. The V end was cut by 6 bases, the J end by 8 bases, with 19 bases between. Germline loops: CDR1 SNHLY, CDR2 FYNNEI.

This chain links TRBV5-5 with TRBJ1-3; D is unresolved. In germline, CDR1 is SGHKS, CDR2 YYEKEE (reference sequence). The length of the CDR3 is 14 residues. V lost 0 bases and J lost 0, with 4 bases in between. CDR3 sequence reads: CASSLGPSGNTIYF. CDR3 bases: TGTGCCAGCAGCTTGGGGCCCTCTGGAAACACCATATATTTT.

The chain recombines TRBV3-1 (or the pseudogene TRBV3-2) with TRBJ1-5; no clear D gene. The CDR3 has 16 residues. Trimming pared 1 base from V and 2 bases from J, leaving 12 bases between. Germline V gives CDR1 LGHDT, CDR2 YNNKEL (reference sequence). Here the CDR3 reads CASSQGTPGGNQPQHF. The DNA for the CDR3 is TGTGCCAGCAGCCAAGGTACGCCGGGTGGCAATCAGCCCCAGCATTTT.

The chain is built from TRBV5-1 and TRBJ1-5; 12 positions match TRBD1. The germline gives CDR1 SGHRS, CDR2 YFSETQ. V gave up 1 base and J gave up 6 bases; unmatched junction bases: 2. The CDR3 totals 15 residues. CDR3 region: CASSLTGQGAQPQHF. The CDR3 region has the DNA TGCGCCAGCAGCTTGACGGGACAGGGGGCTCAGCCCCAGCATTTT.

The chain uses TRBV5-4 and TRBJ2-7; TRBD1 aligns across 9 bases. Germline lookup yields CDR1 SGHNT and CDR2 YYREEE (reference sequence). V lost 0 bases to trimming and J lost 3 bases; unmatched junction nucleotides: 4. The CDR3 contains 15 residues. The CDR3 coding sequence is TGTGCCAGCAGCTTGGGCGGGACAGGGATCTACGAGCAGTACTTC. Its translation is CASSLGGTGIYEQYF.

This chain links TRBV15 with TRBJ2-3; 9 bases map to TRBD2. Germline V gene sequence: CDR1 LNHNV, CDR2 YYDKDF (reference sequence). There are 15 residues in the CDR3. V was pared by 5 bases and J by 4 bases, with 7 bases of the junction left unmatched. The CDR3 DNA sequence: TGTGCCACCAGCGGGACTAGCTCCCCATCAGATACGCAGTATTTT. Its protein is CATSGTSSPSDTQYF.

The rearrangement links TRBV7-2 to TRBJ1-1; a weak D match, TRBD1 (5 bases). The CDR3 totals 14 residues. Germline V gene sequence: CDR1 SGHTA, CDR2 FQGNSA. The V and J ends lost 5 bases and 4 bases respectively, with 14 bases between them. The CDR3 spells CASSPRRGPTEAFF. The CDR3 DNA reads TGTGCCAGCAGCCCGCGAAGGGGCCCCACTGAAGCTTTCTTT.

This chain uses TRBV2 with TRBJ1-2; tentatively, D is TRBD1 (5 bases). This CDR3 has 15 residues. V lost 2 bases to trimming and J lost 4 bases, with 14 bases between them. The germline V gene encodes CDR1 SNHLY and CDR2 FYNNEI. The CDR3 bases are TGTGCCAGCAGTGAAAGATGGGGACTAAGCTATGGCTACACCTTC. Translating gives CASSERWGLSYGYTF.

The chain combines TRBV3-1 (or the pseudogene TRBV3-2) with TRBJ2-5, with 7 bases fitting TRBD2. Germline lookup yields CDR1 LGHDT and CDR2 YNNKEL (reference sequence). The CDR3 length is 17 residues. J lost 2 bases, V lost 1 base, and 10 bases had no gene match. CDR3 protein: CASSQGNGLAVQETQYF. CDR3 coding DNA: TGTGCCAGCAGCCAAGGGAACGGCCTAGCGGTTCAAGAGACCCAGTACTTC.

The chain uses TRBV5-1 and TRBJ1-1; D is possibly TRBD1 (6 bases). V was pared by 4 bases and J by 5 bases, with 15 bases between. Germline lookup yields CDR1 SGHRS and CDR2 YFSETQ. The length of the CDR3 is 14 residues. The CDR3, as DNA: TGCGCCAGCAGCGGCCGGGCCCAGGGGACTGAAGCTTTCTTT. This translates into CASSGRAQGTEAFF.

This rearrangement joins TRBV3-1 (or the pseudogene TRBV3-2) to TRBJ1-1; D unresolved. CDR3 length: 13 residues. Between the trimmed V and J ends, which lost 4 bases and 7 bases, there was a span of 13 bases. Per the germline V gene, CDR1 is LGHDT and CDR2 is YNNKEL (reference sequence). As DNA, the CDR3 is TGTGCCAGCAGCCGCCAAGGGAGGGATGAAGCTTTCTTT. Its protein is CASSRQGRDEAFF.

The CDR3 protein is CASSQEITLATTGELFF. DNA of the CDR3: TGTGCCAGCAGCCAAGAGATAACCCTAGCAACCACCGGGGAGCTGTTTTTT. The chain carries TRBV14 and TRBJ2-2, with D possibly matching TRBD2 (5 bases). CDR1 is SGHDN, CDR2 FVKESK, per germline. The germline V and J ends were trimmed by 0 bases and 4 bases, with 15 bases remaining between them. The CDR3 is made up of 17 amino acids. Variable domain in full (rest from reference TRBV14 and TRBJ2-2): EAGVTQFPSHSVIEKGQTVTLRCDPISGHDNLYWYRRVMGKEIKFLLHFVKESKQDESGMPNNRFLAERTGGTYSTLKVQPAELEDSGVYFCASSQEITLATTGELFFGEGSRLTVL.

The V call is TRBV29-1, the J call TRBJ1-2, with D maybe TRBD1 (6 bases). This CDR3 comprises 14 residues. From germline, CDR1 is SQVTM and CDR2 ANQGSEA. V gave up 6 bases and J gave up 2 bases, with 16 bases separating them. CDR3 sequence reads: CSVVNRDTNYGYTF. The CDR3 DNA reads TGCAGCGTGGTAAACCGGGACACCAACTATGGCTACACCTTC.

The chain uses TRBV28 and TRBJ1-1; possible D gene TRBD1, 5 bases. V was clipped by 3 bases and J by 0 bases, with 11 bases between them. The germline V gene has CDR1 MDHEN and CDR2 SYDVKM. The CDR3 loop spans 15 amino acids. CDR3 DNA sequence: TGTGCCAGCAGTTTCGTGGGGGGAATGAACACTGAAGCTTTCTTT. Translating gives CASSFVGGMNTEAFF.

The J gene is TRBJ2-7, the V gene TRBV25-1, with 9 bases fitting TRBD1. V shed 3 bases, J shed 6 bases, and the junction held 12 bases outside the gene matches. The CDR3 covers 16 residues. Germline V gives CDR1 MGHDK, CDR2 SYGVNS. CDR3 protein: CASSEGGQGFRLEQYF. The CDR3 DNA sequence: TGTGCCAGCAGTGAGGGGGGACAGGGCTTTCGACTCGAGCAGTACTTC.

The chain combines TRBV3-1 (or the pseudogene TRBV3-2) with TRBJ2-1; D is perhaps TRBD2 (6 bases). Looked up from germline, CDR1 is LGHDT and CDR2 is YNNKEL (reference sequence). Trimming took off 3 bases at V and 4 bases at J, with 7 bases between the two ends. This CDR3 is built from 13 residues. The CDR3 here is CASSQGTYNEQFF. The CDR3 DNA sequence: TGTGCCAGCAGCCAGGGGACTTACAATGAGCAGTTCTTC.

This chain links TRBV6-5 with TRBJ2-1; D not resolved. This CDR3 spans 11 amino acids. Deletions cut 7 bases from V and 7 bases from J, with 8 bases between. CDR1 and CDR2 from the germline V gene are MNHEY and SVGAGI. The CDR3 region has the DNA TGTGCCAGCACCGCTAGGAATGAGCAGTTCTTC. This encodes CASTARNEQFF.

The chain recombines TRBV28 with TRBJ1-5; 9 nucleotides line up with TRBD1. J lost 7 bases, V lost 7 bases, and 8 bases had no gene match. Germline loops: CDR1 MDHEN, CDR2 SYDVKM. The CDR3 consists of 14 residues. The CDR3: CASNTGGWGQPQHF. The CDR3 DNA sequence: TGTGCCAGCAACACAGGGGGCTGGGGGCAGCCCCAGCATTTT.